The rows below give T cell receptor beta chains drawn from one sample of a study of blood T cells in healthy people across ages. TCRdb reprocessed the 5' RACE reads via MiXCR and lists one record per CDR3 protein. The table has about 1.6 million distinct CDR3 sequences, roughly 30% seen once. Sequences were obtained from blood. The source is a woman in her thirties in good health. The CDR3 runs from the conserved cysteine through the conserved F or W. The D gene is left open where the match is weak. Clone size is stated in some rows and not others, as once, few, many or a class when expanded.

clone size	V gene	J gene	D gene	CDR3 protein	CDR3 DNA
few	TRBV20-1	TRBJ1-1	TRBD1	CSARDDRVSEAFF	TGCAGTGCTAGAGATGACAGGGTCTCTGAAGCTTTCTTT
-	TRBV7-9	TRBJ2-7	-	CASSFPRGQEHSLSREQYF	TGTGCCAGCAGCTTCCCCAGAGGGCAAGAACACTCTCTGTCGCGAGAGCAGTACTTC
-	TRBV9	TRBJ1-2	TRBD1	CASSAPPGQNANYGYTF	TGTGCCAGCAGCGCTCCCCCGGGACAGAATGCTAACTATGGCTACACCTTC
many	TRBV10-3	TRBJ2-1	-	CAVTRGNEQFF	TGTGCCGTCACTAGAGGCAATGAGCAGTTCTTC
once	TRBV4-2	TRBJ2-5	-	CASSQESMASESQGTQYF	TGTGCCAGCAGCCAAGAATCGATGGCTAGCGAATCCCAAGGGACCCAGTACTTC
few	TRBV15	TRBJ2-4	-	CATSREGGGSTRAKNIQYF	TGTGCCACCAGCAGAGAGGGAGGGGGCTCAACTAGAGCCAAAAACATTCAGTACTTC
few	TRBV2	TRBJ1-5	TRBD1	CASSESGTGGNQPQHF	TGTGCCAGCAGTGAGTCGGGGACAGGGGGCAATCAGCCCCAGCATTTT
few	TRBV9	TRBJ2-3	-	CASSFSTGGTDTQYF	TGTGCCAGCAGCTTCTCGACAGGAGGCACAGATACGCAGTATTTT
-	TRBV6-6	TRBJ2-7	TRBD2	CASRGTSGLGEQYF	TGTGCCAGCAGGGGGACTAGCGGCCTAGGGGAGCAGTACTTC
few	TRBV27	TRBJ1-5	TRBD1	CASSPYRGSNQPQHF	TGTGCAAGCAGTCCCTACAGGGGGTCGAATCAGCCCCAGCATTTT
-	TRBV5-1	TRBJ2-3	-	CASSSDSLGDTQYF	TGCGCCAGCAGCTCGGACAGCCTGGGCGATACGCAGTATTTT
few	TRBV5-1	TRBJ2-2	TRBD2	CASSLVAAGANTGELFF	TGCGCCAGCAGCTTGGTAGCGGCGGGAGCGAACACCGGGGAGCTGTTTTTT
-	TRBV5-1	TRBJ2-1	TRBD2	CASSPAGGSHNEQFF	TGCGCCAGCAGCCCCGCTGGCGGGAGCCACAATGAGCAGTTCTTC
-	TRBV18	TRBJ2-1	-	CASSPLPGTKTYNEQFF	TGTGCCAGCTCACCACTCCCGGGAACCAAAACCTACAATGAGCAGTTCTTC
-	TRBV7-9	TRBJ2-1	-	CASSPTSGSKYNEQFF	TGTGCCAGCAGCCCCACTTCGGGGAGCAAGTACAATGAGCAGTTCTTC
few	TRBV6-1	TRBJ2-5	-	CASTSRSRAYQETQYF	TGTGCCAGCACAAGTCGGAGTAGGGCGTACCAAGAGACCCAGTACTTC
-	TRBV7-2	TRBJ1-2	TRBD1	CASRPVGQGATRYGYTF	TGTGCCAGCAGGCCCGTGGGACAGGGGGCAACTCGTTATGGCTACACCTTC
-	TRBV5-1	TRBJ1-1	TRBD1	CASSLTDRGNTEAFF	TGCGCCAGCAGCTTAACTGACAGGGGGAACACTGAAGCTTTCTTT
-	TRBV5-1	TRBJ1-5	TRBD1	CASSLGGPDRGMQPQHF	TGCGCCAGCAGCTTGGGGGGGCCGGACAGGGGGATGCAGCCCCAGCATTTT
-	TRBV20-1	TRBJ2-5	-	CSATDLRHRKGETQYF	TGCAGTGCAACGGACCTTCGCCATAGAAAGGGGGAGACCCAGTACTTC
-	TRBV7-2	TRBJ2-1	TRBD2	CASIIHTGLAGGYNEQFF	TGTGCCAGCATTATACATACAGGACTAGCGGGGGGTTACAATGAGCAGTTCTTC
-	TRBV5-1	TRBJ2-7	TRBD1	CASSFIVGQARSYEQYF	TGCGCCAGCAGCTTTATTGTCGGACAGGCTAGAAGCTACGAGCAGTACTTC
-	TRBV7-9	TRBJ1-4	-	CASSLPEGATNEKLFF	TGTGCCAGCAGCTTACCTGAGGGTGCAACTAATGAAAAACTGTTTTTT
-	TRBV28	TRBJ2-5	TRBD1	CASSSPGTGVETQYF	TGTGCCAGCAGTTCGCCCGGGACAGGGGTCGAGACCCAGTACTTC
-	TRBV27	TRBJ2-3	-	CASSDRNTLTQYF	TGTGCCAGCAGTGATCGGAACACTCTTACGCAGTATTTT
few	TRBV4-1	TRBJ2-7	-	CASGQAHLAESSYEQYF	TGCGCCAGCGGCCAAGCACATCTGGCCGAAAGCTCCTACGAGCAGTACTTC
many	TRBV29-1	TRBJ2-5	-	CSVGMGETQYF	TGCAGCGTTGGTATGGGAGAGACCCAGTACTTC